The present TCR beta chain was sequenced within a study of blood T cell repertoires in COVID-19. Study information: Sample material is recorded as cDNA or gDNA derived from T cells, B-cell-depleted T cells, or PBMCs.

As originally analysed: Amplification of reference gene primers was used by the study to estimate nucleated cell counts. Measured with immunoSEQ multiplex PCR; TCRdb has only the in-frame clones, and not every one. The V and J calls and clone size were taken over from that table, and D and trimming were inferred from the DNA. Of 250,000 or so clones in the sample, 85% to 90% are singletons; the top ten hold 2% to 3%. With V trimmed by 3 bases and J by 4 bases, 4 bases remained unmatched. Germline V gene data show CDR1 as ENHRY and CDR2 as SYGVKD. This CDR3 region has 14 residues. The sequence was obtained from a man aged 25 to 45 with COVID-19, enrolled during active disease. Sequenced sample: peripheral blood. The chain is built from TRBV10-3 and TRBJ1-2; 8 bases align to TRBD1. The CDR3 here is CAISDTGGGYGYTF. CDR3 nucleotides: TGTGCCATCAGTGACACAGGGGGGGGCTATGGCTACACCTTC.